This TCR beta chain was sequenced for a study of cytomegalovirus exposure and HLA in healthy donors (dated by TCRdb to about 2017). In the study overall: In an earlier analysis of several hundred of the donors, under 300 Gb of sequence data and 95 million to 130 million unique TCR beta sequences from about 179 million T cells were reported. Typing coverage differed by locus: A, B, C, DRB1 and DQB1 were typed in about 620-640 donors, DQA1 in about 500, DPA1 in 600 to 610, and DPB1 in approximately 450. Roughly 300 gigabases of sequencing data and around 85 million unique TCR sequences made up an early release that covered 500 to 700 HLA-typed donors. In the later analysis, no new phenotypic data were used to find candidate immune exposures; instead, reliance was placed on TCR beta sequences and their occurrence across donors. Every discovery cohort repertoire had been produced on one sequencing platform. Besides the first cohort of around 700 subjects, a separate validation cohort made up of about 120 different subjects was used. Class I and class II HLA loci were covered by the typing at four-digit resolution. On average, around 230,000 unique TCR beta nucleotide sequences were sequenced per donor among 350 to 400 genotyped donors of the cohort, with roughly a sixth of those sequences being non-productive. In a later genetic analysis, genome-wide SNP genotypes for about 55% of the roughly 700 donors were used, and that subset was treated as a discovery cohort. Alongside the repertoire data, information on donor age, sex, ethnicity and CMV serostatus was compiled. In a later analysis, previously published TCR beta repertoires from 550 to 700 donors were re-analyzed and high-resolution HLA genotyping was added so that TCR occurrence patterns could be studied. To predict cytomegalovirus infection status, the study brought together high-throughput TCR immunosequencing, statistical association of individual TCRs with disease status, and machine learning. In an earlier analysis of 550 to 700 of the donors, high-throughput TCR beta sequencing was used to judge whether each TCR beta V gene segment behaved as functional or pseudogenic. The study was designed to test whether signatures of past pathogen exposure could be identified by cataloging public T cell receptors. The study used immunosequencing to profile the T cell repertoires of several hundred subjects and linked those repertoires to cytomegalovirus serostatus. Of the 300 to 400 genotyped donors, 65% to 90% fell in the genetic ancestry cluster associated with self-reported Caucasian donors. A few DR-DQ haplotypes were treated as single units for association and clustering because of strong linkage in the cohort. Beyond this particular receptor, the publication reports: The sequencing pipeline was judged likely to have produced a cluster of highly shared sequence variants as a technical artifact. A later genetic analysis reported fewer N-insertions in productive TCRs among donors in an Asian-associated ancestry cluster than the roughly 620-donor mean. A further reported finding was that TCR beta sequences accurately predicted the HLA-A and HLA-B alleles for most subjects in the first cohort. A later analysis found that HLA-associated TCR beta chains were more clonally expanded and had lower generation probabilities than equally common non-associated chains. V-gene and J-gene trimming of TCR beta chains was associated with a missense DCLRE1C variant in a later genetic analysis, and the association was replicated in an independent cohort. When HLA alleles, especially DR and DQ, strongly co-occurred, TCR associations were difficult to assign to individual alleles. Specific HLA alleles were associated with 15,000 to 20,000 TCR beta sequences at a false discovery rate of 0.05 in a later analysis. Fewer than 20 rarely observed V segments, including chromosome 9 orphons, were excluded from the earlier analysis of several hundred of the donors because counts were too low. Presence/absence analyses assumed roughly uniform sequencing depth across donors, an assumption that may not hold. This cohort had only TCR beta chains sequenced, and the lack of alpha or paired-chain data limited which features could be detected. Linkage disequilibrium might explain the correlated functional status among segregating V segments, but an unknown experimental factor could not be excluded. The classifier was reported to diagnose cytomegalovirus status with high specificity and sensitivity in both the original and validation cohorts. The 87-base-pair reads could not distinguish some IMGT-functional V segments, including TRBV6-2 and TRBV6-3, so those segments were excluded. For the cohort, immune exposure information was limited to CMV serostatus. The authors suggested that the approach could potentially be generalized to other disease states and immunological phenotypes. A later analysis found that TCR association rates varied across HLA loci, with DRB1 alleles showing the most associated TCRs and HLA-C alleles the fewest. Three of the identified cytomegalovirus-associated TCR beta chains were confirmed in vitro to be specific for cytomegalovirus antigens. In a later analysis, most CMV-associated TCR beta chains were found to appear HLA-restricted, with HLA associations seemingly driven largely by CMV exposure. In the study, about 150 TCR beta chains were listed as associated with cytomegalovirus. HLA typing was unavailable for some donors at each locus, so association tests used only the typed subset. While some public TCRs were present in many individuals, most TCR sequences turned up only very rarely across donors. In an earlier analysis of approximately 600 of the donors, most TCR beta V segments were observed in productive rearrangements about 87% or about 30% of the time, broadly matching IMGT annotations. Several of the top co-occurrence clusters appeared to be linked to parvovirus B19, influenza, CMV and Epstein-Barr virus, according to a later analysis.

From a lookup of the germline V gene, CDR1 and CDR2 are MGHDK and SYGVNS. V and J lose 6 bases and 8 bases, and a span of 13 bases separates them. The CDR3, cysteine through phenylalanine, is 13 amino acids long. Here the CDR3 DNA is all that survives: 39 bases in frame from base 1. Library generation was performed with the immunoSEQ multiplex PCR assay. The multiplex PCR relied on a mix of 60 forward primers for TCR Vbeta segments and 13 reverse primers for TCR Jbeta segments. Amplification of the CDR3 region of rearranged TCR beta genes was performed with a multiplex PCR assay on genomic DNA. Amplified TCR beta libraries were sequenced as 87-base-pair reads on the Illumina HiSeq System. The original pipeline was this. Across the roughly 670 repertoires, a later analysis counted some 80 million unique TCR beta chains, about 10 million of which were shared by at least two donors. A nearest-neighbor algorithm error-corrected the raw reads and collapsed the reads into unique sequences, merging closely related sequences to remove PCR and sequencing errors. Alignment of CDR3 sequences to IMGT reference sequences was used to assign V, D and J gene segments. Each retained sequence needed at least a six-nucleotide match to both a V gene segment and a J gene segment. Rearrangements were classified as productive when the CDR3 lacked stop codons and remained in frame with V and J, and all other rearrangements were classified as non-productive. Following IMGT convention, CDR3 was defined as the stretch from the second conserved V-encoded cysteine up to the conserved J-encoded phenylalanine. Sequences without an unambiguous match to a single V gene segment were excluded from the earlier analysis of a few hundred of the donors. An earlier analysis of 500 to 600 of the donors classified V segments as functional when productive rearrangements were above 56.7% and as segregating when the standard deviation between donors was above 5%. A statistical classification framework was built for diagnosing cytomegalovirus status from the catalog of TCR beta chain sequences. A later analysis assigned V and J genes by comparing TCR nucleotide sequences with IMGT/GENE-DB human TR gene sequences. Using the TCRdist pipeline, a later analysis assigned CDR3 sequences along with most-parsimonious VDJ recombination scenarios. A later analysis defined each TCR beta chain by its CDR3 amino acid sequence plus V-gene family, and excluded reads lacking a unique V-gene family. A later analysis removed roughly 590 highly shared, low-generation-probability nucleotide sequences to deal with suspected cross-contamination and a sequencing artifact. In a later analysis, a clonal expansion index for each public chain was calculated from normalized within-repertoire ranks of inferred template counts. A later analysis computed generation probabilities with a VDJ recombination model fitted to out-of-frame rearrangements, and checked the results against IGoR. A later analysis scored TCR-TCR, TCR-HLA and TCR-CMV co-occurrence with hypergeometric tests, applying a repertoire-size bias correction to TCR pairs. A later analysis estimated false discovery rates by permuting HLA or CMV assignments 20 times. In a later analysis, co-occurring TCRs were grouped using DBSCAN, with TCRdist sequence similarity added in when clustering inside HLA-allele-positive subsets. For co-occurrence clustering, repertoires with fewer than 30,000 or more than 120,000 public chains were excluded, along with about five repertoires with anomalous nucleotide sharing. TCRdb's version of the immuneACCESS table is confined to in-frame rearrangements and falls short of the full clone set. An unresolved V gene accounts for under half of the shortfall where checked; the remainder is of unknown origin. The V and J calls and clone size are taken from that table; D and trimming were inferred from the DNA. The sample table contains tens of thousands of clones; only one count was recorded for more than 60% of them. Roughly 25% of the sample belongs to the ten largest clones.

In total, over 600 healthy bone marrow donors made up the cohort. At the time of sampling, every cohort member was nominally healthy, though immune exposures that went unrecorded were likely present. The donor tested CMV seropositive, placing the donor among the roughly 300 seropositive members of the cohort. Each donor provided a peripheral blood sample, and peripheral blood mononuclear cells were used for TCR beta sequencing. The Qiagen DNeasy Blood Extraction Kit was used to extract genomic DNA from the blood cell samples. Regarding this clone: Its antigen specificity is not known. Per-base qualities were not stored, and no clone one base away is much larger.

The TCR comes from a woman aged 40-49 years in good health and CMV-seropositive. The source material was PBMCs. This receptor chain uses TRBV25-1 and TRBJ1-4; the best D guess is TRBD1, with 5 bases matching. The nucleotide sequence is given as TGTGCCAGCAGGCCCTCGGGGGGAGAAAAACTGTTTTTT. Translation gives CASRPSGGEKLFF.